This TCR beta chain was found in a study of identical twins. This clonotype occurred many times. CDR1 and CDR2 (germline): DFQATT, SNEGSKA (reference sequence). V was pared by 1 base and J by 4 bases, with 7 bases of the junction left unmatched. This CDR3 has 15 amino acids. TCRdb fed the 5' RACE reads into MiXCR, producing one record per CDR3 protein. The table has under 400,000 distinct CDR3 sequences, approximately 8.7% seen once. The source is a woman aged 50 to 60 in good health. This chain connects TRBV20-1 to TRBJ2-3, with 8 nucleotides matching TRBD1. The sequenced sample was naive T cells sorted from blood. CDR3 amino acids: CSARVWTGSADTQYF. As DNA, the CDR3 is TGCAGTGCTAGAGTATGGACAGGGTCCGCAGATACGCAGTATTTT.